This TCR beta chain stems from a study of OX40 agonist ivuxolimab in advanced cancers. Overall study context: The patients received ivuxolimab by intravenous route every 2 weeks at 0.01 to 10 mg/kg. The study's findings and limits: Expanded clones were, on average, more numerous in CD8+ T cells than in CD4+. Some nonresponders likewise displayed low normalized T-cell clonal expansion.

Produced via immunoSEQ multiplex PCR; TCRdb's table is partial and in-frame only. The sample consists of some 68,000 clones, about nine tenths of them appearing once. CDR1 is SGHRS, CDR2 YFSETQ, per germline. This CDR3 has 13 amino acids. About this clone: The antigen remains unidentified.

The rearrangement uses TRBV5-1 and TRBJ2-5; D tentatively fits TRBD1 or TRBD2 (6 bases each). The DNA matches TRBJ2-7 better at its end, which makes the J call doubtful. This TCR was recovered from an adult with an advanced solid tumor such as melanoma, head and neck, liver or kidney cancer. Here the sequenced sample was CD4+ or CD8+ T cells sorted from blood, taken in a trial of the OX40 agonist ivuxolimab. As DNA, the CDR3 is TGCGCCAGCAGCTGGGGGGCAGGCCTCGAGCAGTACTTC. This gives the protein CASSWGAGLEQYF.